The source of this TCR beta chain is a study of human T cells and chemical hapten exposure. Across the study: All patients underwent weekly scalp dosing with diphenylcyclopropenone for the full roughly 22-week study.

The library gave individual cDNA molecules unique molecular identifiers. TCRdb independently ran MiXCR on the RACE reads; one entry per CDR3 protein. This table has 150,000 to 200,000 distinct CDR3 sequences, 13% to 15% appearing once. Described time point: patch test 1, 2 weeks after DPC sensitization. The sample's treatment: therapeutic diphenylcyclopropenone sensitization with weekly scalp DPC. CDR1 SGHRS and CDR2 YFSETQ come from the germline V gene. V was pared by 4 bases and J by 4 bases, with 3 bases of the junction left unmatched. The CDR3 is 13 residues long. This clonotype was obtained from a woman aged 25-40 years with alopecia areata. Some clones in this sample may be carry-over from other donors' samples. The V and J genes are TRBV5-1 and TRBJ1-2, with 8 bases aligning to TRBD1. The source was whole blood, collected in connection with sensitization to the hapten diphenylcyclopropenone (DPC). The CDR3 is CASSRGQGYGYTF. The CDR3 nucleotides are TGCGCCAGCAGCCGAGGACAGGGCTATGGCTACACCTTC.